What follows describes a single T cell receptor beta chain. This clonotype was seen a few times. Its antigen is not yet known. Base qualities are not at hand, and no much larger clone is one base apart. The junction shows trimming of 4 bases on V and 6 bases on J, and the gene matches do not reach 7 bases of it. The CDR3 numbers 15 residues from cysteine through phenylalanine. Only the CDR3 region is kept as DNA, spanning 45 bases read in frame from base 1. CDR1 SGHDT and CDR2 YYEEEE were looked up in the germline V gene. These data are taken from a study of patients and donors after allogeneic stem cell transplantation (dated by TCRdb to 2020 to 2021). The library was produced with RT-PCR. Sequencing was performed on a NextSeq 550. TCRdb itself trimmed the public reads at Q25 with fastp, ran MiXCR and retained productive beta chains. A single entry per CDR3 protein holds the most common genes and DNA from its merged rows. The sample records over 130,000 distinct CDR3 sequences, approximately 40% of which are singletons. The ten largest clones represent around half of the sample.

The TCR originated in a human donor who was either an allogeneic HSCT recipient or a stem cell or donor lymphocyte infusion donor (not recorded which). It is not recorded whose cells these are; they may come from a transplant donor. Sequenced input: blood, either unsorted or a sorted T cell fraction (not recorded which). The chain links TRBV5-6 with TRBJ1-6; a stretch of 7 junction bases matches TRBD1. For the CDR3, the sequence is CASSRRTGGNSPLHF. Read as DNA, the sequence is TGTGCCAGCAGCCGACGGACAGGCGGTAATTCACCCCTCCACTTT.